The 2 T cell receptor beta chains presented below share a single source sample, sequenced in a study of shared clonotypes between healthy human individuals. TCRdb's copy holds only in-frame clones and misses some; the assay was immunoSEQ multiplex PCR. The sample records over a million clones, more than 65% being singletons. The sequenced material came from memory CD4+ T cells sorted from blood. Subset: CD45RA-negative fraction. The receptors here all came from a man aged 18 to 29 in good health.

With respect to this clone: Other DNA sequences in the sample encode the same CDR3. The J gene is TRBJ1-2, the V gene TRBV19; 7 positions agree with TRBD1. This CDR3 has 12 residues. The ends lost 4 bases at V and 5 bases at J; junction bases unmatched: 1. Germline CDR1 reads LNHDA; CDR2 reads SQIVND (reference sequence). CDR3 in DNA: TGTGCCAGTAGTACGACAGGGTATGGCTACACCTTC. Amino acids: CASSTTGYGYTF.

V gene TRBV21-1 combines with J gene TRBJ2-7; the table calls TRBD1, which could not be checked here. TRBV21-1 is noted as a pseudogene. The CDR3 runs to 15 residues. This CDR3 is CASILRGGRGYEQYF. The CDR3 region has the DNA TGTGCCAGCATTTTGCGAGGGGGCAGGGGCTACGAGCAGTACTTC.